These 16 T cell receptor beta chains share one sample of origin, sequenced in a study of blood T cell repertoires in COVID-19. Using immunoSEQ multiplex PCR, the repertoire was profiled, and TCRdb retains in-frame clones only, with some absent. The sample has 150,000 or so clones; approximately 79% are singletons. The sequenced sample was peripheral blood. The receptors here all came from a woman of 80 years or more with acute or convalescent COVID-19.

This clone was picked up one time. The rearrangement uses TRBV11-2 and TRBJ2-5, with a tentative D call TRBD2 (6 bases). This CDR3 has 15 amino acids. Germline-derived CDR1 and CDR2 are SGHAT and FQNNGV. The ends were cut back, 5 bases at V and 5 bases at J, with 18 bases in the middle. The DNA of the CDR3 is TGTGCCAGCAGCCCAGTGGCAGGGAGGTTGGAGACCCAGTACTTC. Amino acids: CASSPVAGRLETQYF.

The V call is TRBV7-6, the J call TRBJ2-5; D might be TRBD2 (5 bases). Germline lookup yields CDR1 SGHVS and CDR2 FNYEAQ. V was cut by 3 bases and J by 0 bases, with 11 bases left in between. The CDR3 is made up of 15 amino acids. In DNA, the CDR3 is TGTGCCAGCAGCTTGACCCCGGGGTACCAAGAGACCCAGTACTTC. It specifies CASSLTPGYQETQYF.

The CDR3 DNA sequence: TGTGCCAGCAGTTTAATGCTAGCCGGCACAGATACGCAGTATTTT. Its translation is CASSLMLAGTDTQYF. The rearrangement links TRBV27 to TRBJ2-3, with D possibly matching TRBD2 (5 bases). The CDR3 extends over 15 amino acids. Germline loops: CDR1 MNHEY, CDR2 SMNVEV (reference sequence). The V end lost 2 bases, the J end lost 1 base, and 10 bases lay between the germline ends.

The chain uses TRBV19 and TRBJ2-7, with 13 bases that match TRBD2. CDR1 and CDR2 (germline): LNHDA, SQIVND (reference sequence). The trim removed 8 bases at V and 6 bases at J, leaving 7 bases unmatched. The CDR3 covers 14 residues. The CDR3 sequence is CASAGLAGVPEQYF. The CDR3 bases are TGTGCCAGTGCCGGACTAGCGGGAGTCCCCGAGCAGTACTTC. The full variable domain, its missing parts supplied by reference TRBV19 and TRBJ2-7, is DGGITQSPKYLFRKEGQNVTLSCEQNLNHDAMYWYRQDPGQGLRLIYYSQIVNDFQKGDIAEGYSVSREKKESFPLTVTSAQKNPTAFYLCASAGLAGVPEQYFGPGTRLTVT.

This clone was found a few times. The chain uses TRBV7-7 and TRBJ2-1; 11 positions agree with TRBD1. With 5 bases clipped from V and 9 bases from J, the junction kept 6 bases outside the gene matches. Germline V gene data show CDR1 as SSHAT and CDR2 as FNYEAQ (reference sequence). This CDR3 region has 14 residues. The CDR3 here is CASSPGQGVGEQFF. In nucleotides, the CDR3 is TGTGCCAGCAGCCCGGGACAGGGGGTGGGTGAGCAGTTCTTC.

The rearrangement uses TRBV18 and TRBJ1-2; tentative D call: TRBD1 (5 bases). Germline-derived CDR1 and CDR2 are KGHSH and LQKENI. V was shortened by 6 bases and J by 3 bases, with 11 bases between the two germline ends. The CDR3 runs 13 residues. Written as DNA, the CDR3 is TGTGCCAGCTCGGACGGGGGGGACTATGGCTACACCTTC. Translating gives CASSDGGDYGYTF. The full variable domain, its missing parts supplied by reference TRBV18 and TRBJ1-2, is NAGVMQNPRHLVRRRGQEARLRCSPMKGHSHVYWYRQLPEEGLKFMVYLQKENIIDESGMPKERFSAEFPKEGPSILRIQQVVRGDSAAYFCASSDGGDYGYTFGSGTRLTVV.

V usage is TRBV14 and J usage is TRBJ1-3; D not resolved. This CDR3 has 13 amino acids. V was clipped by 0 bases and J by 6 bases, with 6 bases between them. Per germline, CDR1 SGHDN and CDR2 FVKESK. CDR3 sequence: CASSQDRVNTIYF. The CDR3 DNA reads TGTGCCAGCAGCCAAGATCGTGTAAACACCATATATTTT.

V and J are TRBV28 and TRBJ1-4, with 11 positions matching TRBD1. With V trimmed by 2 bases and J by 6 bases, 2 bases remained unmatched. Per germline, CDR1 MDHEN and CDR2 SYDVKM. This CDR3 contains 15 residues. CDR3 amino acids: CASSLGGQGDEKLFF. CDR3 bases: TGTGCCAGCAGTTTAGGGGGACAGGGGGATGAAAAACTGTTTTTT.

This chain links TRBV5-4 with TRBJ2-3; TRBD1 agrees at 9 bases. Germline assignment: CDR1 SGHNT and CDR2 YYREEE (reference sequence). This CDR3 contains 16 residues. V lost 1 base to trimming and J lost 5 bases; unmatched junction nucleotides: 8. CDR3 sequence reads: CASSLLGQGVGDTQYF. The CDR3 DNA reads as TGTGCCAGCAGCTTGCTGGGACAGGGCGTTGGAGATACGCAGTATTTT.

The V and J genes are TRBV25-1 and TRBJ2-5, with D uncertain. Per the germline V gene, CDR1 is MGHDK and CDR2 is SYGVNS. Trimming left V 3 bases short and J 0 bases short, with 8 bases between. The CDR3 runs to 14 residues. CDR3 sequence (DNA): TGTGCCAGCAGTGACAGGCGATACCAAGAGACCCAGTACTTC. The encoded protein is CASSDRRYQETQYF. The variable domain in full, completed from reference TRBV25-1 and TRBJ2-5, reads EADIYQTPRYLVIGTGKKITLECSQTMGHDKMYWYQQDPGMELHLIHYSYGVNSTEKGDLSSESTVSRIRTEHFPLTLESARPSHTSQYLCASSDRRYQETQYFGPGTRLLVL.

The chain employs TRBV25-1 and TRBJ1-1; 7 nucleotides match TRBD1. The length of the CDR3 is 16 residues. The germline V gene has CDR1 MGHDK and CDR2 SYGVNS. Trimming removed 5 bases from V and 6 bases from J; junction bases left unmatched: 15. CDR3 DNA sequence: TGTGCCAGCAGTAGGGATTTAGGGGGCACTGAGGCTGAAGCTTTCTTT. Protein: CASSRDLGGTEAEAFF.

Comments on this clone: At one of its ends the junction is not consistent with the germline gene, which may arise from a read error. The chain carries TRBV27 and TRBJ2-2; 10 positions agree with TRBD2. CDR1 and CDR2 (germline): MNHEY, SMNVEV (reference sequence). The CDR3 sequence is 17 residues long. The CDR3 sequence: CASSISLAGVTTGELFF. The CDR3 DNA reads TGTGCCAGCAGTATATCCCTAGCGGGAGTGACTACCGGGGAGCTGTTTTTT.

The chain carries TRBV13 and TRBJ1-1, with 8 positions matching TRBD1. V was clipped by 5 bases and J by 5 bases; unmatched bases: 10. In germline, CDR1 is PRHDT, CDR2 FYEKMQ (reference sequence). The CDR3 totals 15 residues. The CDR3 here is CASSVAGGTITEAFF. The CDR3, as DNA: TGTGCCAGCAGCGTTGCAGGGGGCACCATTACTGAAGCTTTCTTT. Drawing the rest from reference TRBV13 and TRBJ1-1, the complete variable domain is AAGVIQSPRHLIKEKRETATLKCYPIPRHDTVYWYQQGPGQDPQFLISFYEKMQSDKGSIPDRFSAQQFSDYHSELNMSSLELGDSALYFCASSVAGGTITEAFFGQGTRLTVV.

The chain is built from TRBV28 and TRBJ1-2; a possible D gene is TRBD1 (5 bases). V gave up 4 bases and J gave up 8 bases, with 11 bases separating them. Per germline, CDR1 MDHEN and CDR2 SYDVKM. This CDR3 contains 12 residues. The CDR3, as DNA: TGTGCCAGCAGTTGGAAAGGGGAAGGCTACACCTTC. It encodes CASSWKGEGYTF.

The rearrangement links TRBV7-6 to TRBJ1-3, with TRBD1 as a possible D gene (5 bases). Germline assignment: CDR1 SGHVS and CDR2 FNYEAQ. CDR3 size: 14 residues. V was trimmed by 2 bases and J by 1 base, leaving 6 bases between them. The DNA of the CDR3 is TGTGCCAGCAGCTTATCAGGGTCTGGAAACACCATATATTTT. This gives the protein CASSLSGSGNTIYF.

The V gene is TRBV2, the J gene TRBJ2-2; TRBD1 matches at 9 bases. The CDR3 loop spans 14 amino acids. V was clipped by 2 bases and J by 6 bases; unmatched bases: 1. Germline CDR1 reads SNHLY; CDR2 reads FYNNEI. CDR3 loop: CASSEWDRAGELFF. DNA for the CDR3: TGTGCCAGCAGTGAATGGGACAGGGCCGGGGAGCTGTTTTTT. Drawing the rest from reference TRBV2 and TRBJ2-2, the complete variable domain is EPEVTQTPSHQVTQMGQEVILRCVPISNHLYFYWYRQILGQKVEFLVSFYNNEISEKSEIFDDQFSVERPDGSNFTLKIRSTKLEDSAMYFCASSEWDRAGELFFGEGSRLTVL.